Listed here are 27 T cell receptor beta chains from one sample, sequenced in a study of CD4+ T cells in melanoma. Some clones are missing from TCRdb's copy, which holds only in-frame ones; the method was immunoSEQ multiplex PCR. The sample consists of over 130,000 clones, about nine tenths of them appearing once. The receptors originated from a human donor with melanoma.

V and J are TRBV5-1 and TRBJ2-7; weak D call: TRBD1 (5 bases). Trimming stripped 0 bases from V and 5 bases from J, with 21 bases between. Per the germline V gene, CDR1 is SGHRS and CDR2 is YFSETQ. The CDR3 extends over 17 amino acids. The CDR3 coding sequence is TGCGCCAGCAGCTTGGATAAAGGGGCCGGCGTTTTCGACGAGCAGTACTTC. Amino acids: CASSLDKGAGVFDEQYF.

This clone has just a few counts. The chain joins TRBV30 to TRBJ1-1, with D perhaps TRBD1 (5 bases). Trimming shortened V by 6 bases and J by 10 bases, and 18 bases separated the two germline ends. Germline V gene lookup returns CDR1 GTSNPN and CDR2 SVGIG (reference sequence). The CDR3 length is 12 residues. Here the CDR3 reads CACWTRDLGAFF. CDR3 coding DNA: TGTGCCTGCTGGACACGCGATCTTGGAGCTTTCTTT.

The CDR3 spells CASSWTSGNTGELFF. CDR3 DNA sequence: TGTGCCAGCAGCTGGACTAGCGGAAACACCGGGGAGCTGTTTTTT. The chain employs TRBV7-3 and TRBJ2-2; 10 bases align to TRBD2. This CDR3 is built from 15 residues. The ends lost 4 bases at V and 2 bases at J; junction bases unmatched: 1. In germline, CDR1 is SGHTA, CDR2 FQGTGA.

This clone was detected only once. The chain combines TRBV7-9 with TRBJ1-1, with 8 nucleotides matching TRBD1. The germline CDR1 and CDR2 sequences are SEHNR and FQNEAQ (reference sequence). CDR3 length: 13 amino acids. Trimming cost V 5 bases and J 9 bases; bases outside gene matches: 8. CDR3 sequence reads: CASSPPDRGKAFF. In DNA form, the CDR3 reads TGTGCCAGCAGCCCACCCGACAGGGGCAAAGCTTTCTTT.

V and J are TRBV9 and TRBJ2-3; maybe TRBD1 (6 bases). Germline loops: CDR1 SGDLS, CDR2 YYNGEE. V shed 0 bases and J shed 2 bases, with 10 bases lying between them. This CDR3 has 15 residues. The CDR3 protein is CASSVVGATTDTQYF. The DNA for the CDR3 is TGTGCCAGCAGCGTAGTGGGGGCTACCACAGATACGCAGTATTTT.

V and J are TRBV2 and TRBJ2-5; possible D gene TRBD1, 5 bases. The length of the CDR3 is 14 residues. The V gene's germline CDR1 is SNHLY and CDR2 FYNNEI. Trimming took off 7 bases at V and 1 base at J, with 13 bases between the two ends. This CDR3 reads CASTQGVAQETQYF. For the CDR3, the DNA is TGTGCCAGCACCCAAGGGGTAGCCCAAGAGACCCAGTACTTC.

This chain uses TRBV5-1 with TRBJ2-5; TRBD1 agrees at 7 bases. This CDR3 comprises 14 residues. V lost 4 bases to trimming and J lost 2 bases; unmatched junction nucleotides: 5. In germline, CDR1 is SGHRS, CDR2 YFSETQ. CDR3 DNA: TGCGCCAGCAGCACGGGACAGATACAAGAGACCCAGTACTTC. It codes for CASSTGQIQETQYF.

The chain uses TRBV5-1 and TRBJ2-1; D is perhaps TRBD1 (6 bases). Trimming left V 5 bases short and J 4 bases short, with 13 bases between. The CDR3 loop spans 14 amino acids. The germline V gene has CDR1 SGHRS and CDR2 YFSETQ. The CDR3 DNA reads TGCGCCAGCAGGGAGGAAGGGGGATACAATGAGCAGTTCTTC. Amino acids: CASREEGGYNEQFF.

This chain connects TRBV5-8 to TRBJ2-3, with D maybe TRBD1 (6 bases). The length of the CDR3 is 14 residues. V lost 3 bases and J 4 bases, leaving 12 bases between the germline ends. Germline V gene lookup returns CDR1 SGHTS and CDR2 YDEGEE. CDR3 region: CASSSDRSSDTQYF. The CDR3 DNA sequence: TGTGCCAGCAGCTCGGACAGATCCTCAGATACGCAGTATTTT.

The rearrangement uses TRBV7-6 and TRBJ1-1; D not resolved. V lost 5 bases to trimming and J lost 1 base, with 14 bases between them. Per germline, CDR1 SGHVS and CDR2 FNYEAQ. The length of the CDR3 is 15 residues. CDR3 DNA sequence: TGTGCCAGCAGCCCGTCCAGTGTTCGGAACACTGAAGCTTTCTTT. It specifies CASSPSSVRNTEAFF.

The count of this clone is one. J is TRBJ1-2 and V is TRBV5-4; a weak D match, TRBD1 (6 bases). Trimming took 4 bases from V and 1 from J, leaving 14 bases between them. The CDR3 extends over 15 amino acids. Looked up from germline, CDR1 is SGHNT and CDR2 is YYREEE (reference sequence). DNA of the CDR3: TGTGCCAGCAGCGCAGACCCAGGGGTTAACTATGGCTACACCTTC. Its translation: CASSADPGVNYGYTF.

The V gene is TRBV11-2, the J gene TRBJ1-1; TRBD1 matches at 10 bases. V was clipped by 4 bases and J by 5 bases; unmatched bases: 4. Germline V CDR1 and CDR2: SGHAT, FQNNGV. This CDR3 has 14 amino acids. The CDR3 spells CASSSSDRGTEAFF. CDR3 nucleotides: TGTGCCAGCAGCTCTTCGGACAGGGGGACTGAAGCTTTCTTT.

This clone was found once. The chain links TRBV2 to TRBJ2-5, with D hard to call. Between the trimmed V and J ends, which lost 7 bases and 5 bases, there was a span of 11 bases. Germline V gives CDR1 SNHLY, CDR2 FYNNEI. This CDR3 is 12 amino acids long. The CDR3 is CASKDRSETQYF. The CDR3 DNA is TGTGCCAGCAAAGACCGCTCGGAGACCCAGTACTTC.

The chain recombines TRBV5-1 with TRBJ2-7; D is tentatively TRBD1 or TRBD2 (5 bases each). In germline, CDR1 is SGHRS, CDR2 YFSETQ. Trimming shortened V by 4 bases and J by 1 base, and 18 bases separated the two germline ends. The CDR3 contains 16 residues. The CDR3: CASSLGDAAKSYEQYF. As DNA, the CDR3 is TGCGCCAGCAGCCTAGGGGACGCCGCAAAATCCTACGAGCAGTACTTC.

The chain couples TRBV10-3 to TRBJ2-1; 7 nucleotides line up with TRBD1. J gave up 10 bases and V 6 bases, and 9 bases lay outside the gene matches. The CDR3 covers 13 residues. CDR1 and CDR2 (germline): ENHRY, SYGVKD. The DNA for the CDR3 is TGTGCCATCAGGGCCCCAGGGGGAGTCGAGCAGTTCTTC. It is translated as CAIRAPGGVEQFF.

This chain links TRBV5-1 with TRBJ2-2; D unresolved. The V and J ends lost 2 bases and 3 bases respectively, with 8 bases between them. Germline V lookup: CDR1 SGHRS, CDR2 YFSETQ. The CDR3 runs to 14 residues. The chain's CDR3 is CASSFQIDTGELFF. CDR3 coding DNA: TGCGCCAGCAGCTTCCAGATTGACACCGGGGAGCTGTTTTTT.

This chain links TRBV7-8 with TRBJ2-6, with a possible D match to TRBD2 (6 bases). The V and J ends lost 5 bases and 0 bases respectively, with 17 bases between them. The CDR3 spans 18 residues. Germline V gene sequence: CDR1 SGHVS, CDR2 FQNEAQ. This chain's CDR3 is CASSTASGRDSGANVLTF. CDR3 coding DNA: TGTGCCAGCAGCACAGCCTCAGGGCGGGACTCTGGGGCCAACGTCCTGACTTTC.

The V gene is TRBV29-1, the J gene TRBJ1-1, with D possibly TRBD1 on 5 matching bases. V was clipped by 4 bases and J by 4 bases, with 10 bases between them. The CDR3 extends over 12 amino acids. Germline CDR1 and CDR2: SQVTM and ANQGSEA. Written as DNA, the CDR3 is TGCAGCGTTGGGGACGTAGCCACTGAAGCTTTCTTT. Residues: CSVGDVATEAFF.

V gene TRBV11-3 combines with J gene TRBJ2-7; D unclear. The length of the CDR3 is 15 residues. Per the germline V gene, CDR1 is SGHNT and CDR2 is YENEEA. The germline V and J ends were trimmed by 0 bases and 2 bases, with 11 bases remaining between them. The CDR3 sequence: CASSLDPAPTYEQYF. The CDR3 DNA follows: TGTGCCAGCAGCTTAGATCCAGCACCGACCTACGAGCAGTACTTC.

The CDR3 DNA sequence: TGTGCCAGCAGCCCCGAGGGGGATTCAGTTGGTTCACCCCTCCACTTT. It specifies CASSPEGDSVGSPLHF. The chain joins TRBV7-9 to TRBJ1-6; D may be TRBD1 (6 bases). Germline V lookup: CDR1 SEHNR, CDR2 FQNEAQ (reference sequence). This CDR3 is 16 amino acids long. Between the trimmed V and J ends, which lost 5 bases and 9 bases, there was a span of 20 bases.

The chain couples TRBV7-9 to TRBJ1-3, with D uncertain. Germline CDR1 reads SEHNR; CDR2 reads FQNEAQ (reference sequence). CDR3 length: 14 amino acids. The V end was cut by 2 bases, the J end by 7 bases, with 12 bases between. The CDR3 loop reads CASSLSGIRNTIYF. The DNA of the CDR3 is TGTGCCAGCAGCTTATCAGGTATCCGGAACACCATATATTTT.

V usage is TRBV19 and J usage is TRBJ2-1; TRBD1 is a possible D gene (5 bases). Trimming removed 0 bases from V and 12 bases from J, with 15 bases in between. CDR1 is LNHDA, CDR2 SQIVND, per germline (reference sequence). The CDR3 has 14 amino acids. The CDR3 protein is CASSIDRLGPRQFF. CDR3 coding DNA: TGTGCCAGTAGTATAGATCGTCTGGGGCCACGGCAGTTCTTC.

The chain combines TRBV6-1 with TRBJ2-3, with D tentatively TRBD1 (5 bases). CDR3 length: 15 residues. Trimming removed 4 bases at V and 2 bases at J, with 13 bases between. Germline CDR1 and CDR2: MNHNS and SASEGT. CDR3 nucleotides: TGTGCCAGCAGTGCCATCAGACAGAACACAGATACGCAGTATTTT. The encoded protein is CASSAIRQNTDTQYF.

The rearrangement links TRBV5-1 to TRBJ2-3, with D maybe TRBD2 (7 bases). V was pared by 0 bases and J by 5 bases, with 13 bases between. Per germline, CDR1 SGHRS and CDR2 YFSETQ. This CDR3 contains 15 residues. The CDR3 spells CASSLGGGAIDTQYF. CDR3 sequence (DNA): TGCGCCAGCAGCTTGGGTGGGGGGGCCATAGATACGCAGTATTTT.

The CDR3 nucleotides read TGTGCCAGCAGCTTCGACAGAGAGACCCAGTACTTC. This sequence encodes CASSFDRETQYF. This chain links TRBV7-8 with TRBJ2-5; maybe TRBD1 (5 bases). V dropped 3 bases and J dropped 4 bases, with 6 bases sitting between them. CDR3 length: 12 amino acids. Germline lookup yields CDR1 SGHVS and CDR2 FQNEAQ.

The rearrangement joins TRBV6-1 to TRBJ2-5, with 10 bases identical to TRBD1. This CDR3 is 15 amino acids long. CDR1 MNHNS and CDR2 SASEGT come from the germline V gene. J lost 4 bases, V lost 3 bases, and 5 bases had no gene match. CDR3 in amino acids: CASSDAGTGAETQYF. The DNA of the CDR3 is TGTGCCAGCAGTGATGCCGGGACAGGGGCAGAGACCCAGTACTTC.

The chain has TRBV5-1 and TRBJ1-4; D not certain. CDR3 length equals 14 residues. The germline gives CDR1 SGHRS, CDR2 YFSETQ. Between the trimmed V and J ends, which lost 0 bases and 8 bases, there was a span of 11 bases. CDR3 DNA: TGCGCCAGCAGCTTGGACCCAAGCGCCGAAAAACTGTTTTTT. Its protein product is CASSLDPSAEKLFF.